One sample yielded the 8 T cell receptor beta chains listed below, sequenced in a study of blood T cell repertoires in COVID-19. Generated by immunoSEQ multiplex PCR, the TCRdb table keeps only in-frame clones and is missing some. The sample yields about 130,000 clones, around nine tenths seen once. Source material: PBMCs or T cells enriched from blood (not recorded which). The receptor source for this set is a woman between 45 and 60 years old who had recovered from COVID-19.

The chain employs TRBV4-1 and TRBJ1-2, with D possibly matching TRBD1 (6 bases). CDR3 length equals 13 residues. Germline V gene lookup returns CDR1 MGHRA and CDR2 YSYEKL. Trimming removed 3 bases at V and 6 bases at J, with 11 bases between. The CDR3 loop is CASSHNRENGYTF. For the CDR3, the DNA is TGCGCCAGCAGCCATAACAGGGAGAATGGCTACACCTTC.

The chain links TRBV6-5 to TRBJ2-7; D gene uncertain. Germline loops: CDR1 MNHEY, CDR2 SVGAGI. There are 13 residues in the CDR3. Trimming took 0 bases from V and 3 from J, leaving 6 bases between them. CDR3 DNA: TGTGCCAGCAGTTACTCGTTTCACTACGAGCAGTACTTC. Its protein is CASSYSFHYEQYF.

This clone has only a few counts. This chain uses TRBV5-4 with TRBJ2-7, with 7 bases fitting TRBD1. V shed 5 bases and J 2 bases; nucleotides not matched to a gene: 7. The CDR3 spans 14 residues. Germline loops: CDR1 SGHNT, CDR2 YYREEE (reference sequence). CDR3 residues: CASSWAGGAYEQYF. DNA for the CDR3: TGTGCCAGCAGTTGGGCAGGGGGAGCCTACGAGCAGTACTTC.

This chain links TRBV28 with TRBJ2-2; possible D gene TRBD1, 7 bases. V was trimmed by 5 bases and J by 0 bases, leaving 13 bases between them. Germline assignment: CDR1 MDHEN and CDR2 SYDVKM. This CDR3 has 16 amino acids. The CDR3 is CASSQGGRTNTGELFF. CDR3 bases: TGTGCCAGCAGTCAGGGGGGAAGAACGAACACCGGGGAGCTGTTTTTT. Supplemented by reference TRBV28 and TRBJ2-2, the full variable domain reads DVKVTQSSRYLVKRTGEKVFLECVQDMDHENMFWYRQDPGLGLRLIYFSYDVKMKEKGDIPEGYSVSREKKERFSLILESASTNQTSMYLCASSQGGRTNTGELFFGEGSRLTVL.

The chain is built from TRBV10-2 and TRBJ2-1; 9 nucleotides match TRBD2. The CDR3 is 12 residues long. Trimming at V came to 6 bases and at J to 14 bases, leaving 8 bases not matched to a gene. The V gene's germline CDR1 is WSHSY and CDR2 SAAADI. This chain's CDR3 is CASSDSGGGEFF. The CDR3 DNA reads TGCGCCAGCAGCGATAGCGGGGGTGGTGAGTTCTTC.

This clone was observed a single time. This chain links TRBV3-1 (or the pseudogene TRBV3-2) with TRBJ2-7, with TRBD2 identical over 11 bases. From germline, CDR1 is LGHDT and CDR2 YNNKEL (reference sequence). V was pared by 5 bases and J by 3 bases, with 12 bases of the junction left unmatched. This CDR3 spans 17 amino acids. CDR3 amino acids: CASSRGPLAGASYEQYF. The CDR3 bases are TGTGCCAGCAGCAGGGGACCACTAGCGGGGGCAAGCTACGAGCAGTACTTC.

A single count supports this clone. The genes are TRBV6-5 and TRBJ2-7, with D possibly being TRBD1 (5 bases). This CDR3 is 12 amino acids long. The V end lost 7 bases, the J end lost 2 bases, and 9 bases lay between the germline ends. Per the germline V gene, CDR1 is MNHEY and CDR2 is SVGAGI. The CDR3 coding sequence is TGTGCCAGCAAGGGGATGGCCTACGAGCAGTACTTC. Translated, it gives CASKGMAYEQYF.

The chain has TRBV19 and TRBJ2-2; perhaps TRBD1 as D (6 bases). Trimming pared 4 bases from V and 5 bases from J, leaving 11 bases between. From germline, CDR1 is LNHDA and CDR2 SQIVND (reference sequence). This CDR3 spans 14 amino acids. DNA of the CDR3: TGTGCCAGTAGTACGCTCACAGGGACCGGGGAGCTGTTTTTT. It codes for CASSTLTGTGELFF.